Following are 15 T cell receptor beta chains from one sample sequenced in a study of blood T cells in healthy people across ages. Next came a second PCR, run for about 7 to 12 cycles, which used a sample-barcoded 5' primer along with a J-beta primer mix. Each CDR3 protein is one row after TCRdb ran MiXCR on the 5' RACE reads. The sample gives about 640,000 distinct CDR3 sequences, roughly 53% of which show up once; over 35% is in the top ten. Sequencing was carried out using blood. These receptors originate from a man aged 55 to 69 in good health.

This clonotype has just one count. This sequence joins TRBV29-1 and TRBJ2-6; the D gene could be TRBD1 or TRBD2 (5 bases each). Germline CDR1 SQVTM, CDR2 ANQGSEA. This CDR3 is built from 12 residues. V was cut by 6 bases and J by 2 bases, with 5 bases left in between. The CDR3 here is CSVGAGANVLTF. CDR3 DNA sequence: TGCAGCGTGGGGGCTGGGGCCAACGTCCTGACTTTC.

Comment on this clonotype: This may come from a read error, since a much larger clone is one base off. The chain combines TRBV6-6 with TRBJ1-6, with 7 bases that match TRBD1. Germline loops: CDR1 MNHNY, CDR2 SVGAGI (reference sequence). J lost 8 bases, V lost 2 bases, and 6 bases had no gene match. The CDR3 has 15 amino acids. The CDR3 loop is CASSYATGPHSPLHF. CDR3 coding DNA: TGTGCCAGCAGTTACGCGACAGGGCCGCATTCACCCCTCCACTTT.

This clonotype has more than one count but fewer than ten. J is TRBJ2-1 and V is TRBV7-6, with TRBD1 matching 8 bases. The CDR3 is 15 amino acids. V lost 1 base to trimming and J lost 4 bases; unmatched junction nucleotides: 3. The germline V gene has CDR1 SGHVS and CDR2 FNYEAQ. Written as DNA, the CDR3 is TGTGCCAGCAGCTTAGTACAGGGGGTTTACAATGAGCAGTTCTTC. Protein product: CASSLVQGVYNEQFF.

The chain links TRBV5-1 to TRBJ2-1; D perhaps matches TRBD1 (5 bases). The CDR3 loop spans 17 amino acids. Germline values: CDR1 SGHRS, CDR2 YFSETQ. V lost 0 bases and J 4 bases, leaving 17 bases between the germline ends. The CDR3 bases are TGCGCCAGCAGCTTGGAGCAGGGTGGGCCTTTTTACAATGAGCAGTTCTTC. It specifies CASSLEQGGPFYNEQFF.

This chain joins TRBV15 and TRBJ1-1; D ambiguous. CDR1 is LNHNV and CDR2 is YYDKDF in the germline V gene (reference sequence). The CDR3 runs 14 residues. Trimming took 1 base from V and 2 from J, leaving 8 bases between them. The CDR3 protein is CATSRVGRNTEAFF. CDR3 bases: TGTGCCACCAGCAGAGTGGGCCGCAACACTGAAGCTTTCTTT. The whole variable domain, filled in from reference TRBV15 and TRBJ1-1, reads DAMVIQNPRYQVTQFGKPVTLSCSQTLNHNVMYWYQQKSSQAPKLLFHYYDKDFNNEADTPDNFQSRRPNTSFCFLDIRSPGLGDTAMYLCATSRVGRNTEAFFGQGTRLTVV.

A few counts support this clonotype. The V and J genes are TRBV7-8 and TRBJ2-1; 10 bases map to TRBD2. The CDR3 is made up of 14 amino acids. V lost 2 bases to trimming and J lost 10 bases; unmatched junction nucleotides: 5. The germline V gene encodes CDR1 SGHVS and CDR2 FQNEAQ. CDR3 protein: CASSLRLAGEEQFF. The CDR3 DNA reads as TGTGCCAGCAGCTTACGACTAGCGGGCGAGGAGCAGTTCTTC.

The V and J genes are TRBV6-4 and TRBJ1-1; the D gene is possibly TRBD1 (5 bases). V lost 2 bases, J lost 1 base, and 14 bases lay in between. Germline loops: CDR1 MRHNA, CDR2 SNTAGT. The CDR3 loop spans 16 amino acids. DNA of the CDR3: TGTGCCAGCAGTGACAGCCCTGGGGCACCGAACACTGAAGCTTTCTTT. This codes for CASSDSPGAPNTEAFF.

The CDR3 reads CASSYFGNKQFF. In DNA form, the CDR3 reads TGTGCCAGCAGCTATTTTGGGAATAAGCAGTTCTTC. J is TRBJ2-1 and V is TRBV7-2, with D uncertain. Per germline, CDR1 SGHTA and CDR2 FQGNSA. The CDR3 loop spans 12 amino acids. Trimming shortened V by 4 bases and J by 11 bases, and 12 bases separated the two germline ends.

The chain employs TRBV18 and TRBJ2-1; TRBD1 is a possible D gene (5 bases). V was clipped by 4 bases and J by 5 bases, with 12 bases between them. The CDR3 contains 14 residues. In germline, CDR1 is KGHSH, CDR2 LQKENI. The CDR3 bases are TGTGCCAGCTCACTCCGACAGAAAAACAATGAGCAGTTCTTC. Its translation is CASSLRQKNNEQFF.

The table lists this clonotype with a few counts. J is TRBJ2-3 and V is TRBV10-3; 12 positions match TRBD2. V dropped 10 bases and J dropped 2; count of bases not matched to a gene: 7. The CDR3 is 15 residues long. Germline V gene sequence: CDR1 ENHRY, CDR2 SYGVKD. CDR3 amino acids: CATGTSGPNTDTQYF. The CDR3 DNA reads as TGTGCCACCGGGACTAGCGGGCCTAACACAGATACGCAGTATTTT.

This clonotype was counted between two and nine times. This clone may be a read error of a much larger clone one base away. V is TRBV7-2 and J is TRBJ2-5; D is undetermined. This CDR3 comprises 14 residues. Germline CDR1 SGHTA, CDR2 FQGNSA. V was pared by 3 bases and J by 1 base, with 9 bases between. CDR3 residues: CASSLGWAQETQYF. The DNA for the CDR3 is TGTGCCAGCAGCTTGGGGTGGGCCCAAGAGACCCAGTACTTC.

The chain has TRBV2 and TRBJ1-2; TRBD1 matches at 8 bases. The V gene's germline CDR1 is SNHLY and CDR2 FYNNEI. J was trimmed by 8 bases and V by 6 bases; bases with no gene match: 11. This CDR3 contains 14 residues. The CDR3 DNA follows: TGTGCCAGCAGCCCCGCAACAGGGGGAGTGGGCTACACCTTC. As protein: CASSPATGGVGYTF.

This clonotype was seen repeatedly, ten times or more. The V gene is TRBV4-1, the J gene TRBJ2-6, with 8 bases that match TRBD1. The CDR3 has 16 amino acids. Germline loops: CDR1 MGHRA, CDR2 YSYEKL. The V segment lost 4 bases and the J segment 0 bases; nucleotides outside the gene matches: 2. CDR3 nucleotides: TGCGCCAGCAGCCCGACAGGGGACTCTGGGGCCAACGTCCTGACTTTC. It yields the protein CASSPTGDSGANVLTF.

V is TRBV7-8 and J is TRBJ1-2; no reliable D call. This CDR3 has 13 amino acids. V was pared by 2 bases and J by 4 bases, with 8 bases between. Germline CDR1 is SGHVS and CDR2 is FQNEAQ. In nucleotides, the CDR3 is TGTGCCAGCAGCTTACTAGTCGGCTATGGCTACACCTTC. Amino acid sequence: CASSLLVGYGYTF.

The chain combines TRBV27 with TRBJ2-5, with D perhaps TRBD1 (5 bases). The last part of the DNA fits TRBJ2-7 better; the J call may be wrong. Germline V gene sequence: CDR1 MNHEY, CDR2 SMNVEV (reference sequence). The CDR3 runs 13 residues. CDR3 DNA: TGTGCCAGCAGTGCCCACAGGACCGCCGAGCAGTACTTC. This codes for CASSAHRTAEQYF.